This TCR beta chain was found in a study of blood T cell repertoires in COVID-19. Study background: Some COVID-19 samples were acute and others convalescent; all came from the United States, Italy and Spain. Nucleic acid was either cDNA or gDNA, and it came from T cells, B-cell-depleted T cells, or PBMCs.

J lost 3 bases, V lost 7 bases, and 10 bases had no gene match. CDR1 and CDR2 (germline): LNHDA, SQIVND (reference sequence). The CDR3 length is 15 residues. Seattle participants joined during active infection and were tracked over time. Methods used by the authors: Reference gene primer amplification gave estimated nucleated cell counts. Using immunoSEQ multiplex PCR, the repertoire was profiled, and TCRdb retains in-frame clones only, with some absent. The V and J calls and clone size come from that table; D and trimming were worked out from the DNA. The sample carries tens of thousands of clones, roughly 80% recorded once.

Specimen: peripheral blood. The receptor comes from a man in his sixties or seventies with COVID-19, enrolled during active disease. The chain employs TRBV19 and TRBJ1-1, with 8 bases lining up with TRBD1. The CDR3 region is CASNRGRTGYTEAFF. CDR3 nucleotide sequence: TGTGCCAGTAATCGTGGGAGGACAGGGTACACTGAAGCTTTCTTT.